The T cell receptor beta chain under discussion was sequenced for a study of T-cell memory formation after mild COVID-19. Study at large: The TCR clusters were mostly specific to one donor.

The CDR3 is 16 amino acids. V lost 3 bases and J 4 bases, leaving 17 bases between the germline ends. Germline CDR1 is LGHDT and CDR2 is YNNKEL (reference sequence). Study observations and caveats: Cross-reactive memory apparently joined, as some responding clones appeared in pre-infection memory. Clones that contracted from day 15 to 85 had balanced CD4/CD8; later expanders were CD4+ biased. Confirmation was lacking for SARS-CoV-2 specificity of second-wave clones that peaked on day 37.

TCRdb reanalysed the 5' RACE reads using MiXCR and keeps one entry per CDR3 protein. The table includes 100,000 to 120,000 distinct CDR3 sequences, about a sixth detected once. A remark on this clonotype: Its antigen remains unknown.

Sequenced material: PBMCs or a T cell subset sorted from them (not recorded which). This chain uses TRBV3-1 with TRBJ2-3, with D possibly called TRBD1 or TRBD2 (5 bases each). This TCR came from a man younger than 30 who had mild COVID-19 (a few samples of this study predate the infection). Cell type and time point are not known. CDR3 sequence: CASSQPGQGVADTQYF. CDR3 coding DNA: TGTGCCAGCAGCCAGCCGGGGCAGGGAGTAGCAGATACGCAGTATTTT.